This T cell receptor beta chain was retrieved from a study of cytomegalovirus exposure and HLA in healthy donors (dated by TCRdb to about 2017). Context from the whole study: In an earlier analysis of several hundred of the donors, about 260 Gb of sequence data and some 100 million unique TCR beta sequences from roughly 200 million T cells were reported. The study aimed to test whether cataloging public T cell receptors could reveal signatures of past pathogen exposure. In a later genetic analysis, genome-wide SNP genotypes for about 65% of the 666 donors were used, and that subset was treated as a discovery cohort. Donor age, sex, ethnicity and CMV serostatus were compiled together with the repertoire data. To study patterns of TCR occurrence, a later analysis re-analyzed previously published TCR beta repertoires from around 660 donors and added high-resolution HLA genotyping. In an earlier analysis of 587 of the donors, high-throughput TCR beta sequencing was used to judge whether each TCR beta V gene segment behaved as functional or pseudogenic. The number of donors typed differed by locus, with about 629-640 for A, B, C, DRB1 and DQB1, approximately 500 for DQA1, 600 to 610 for DPA1, and around 450 for DPB1. Of the 398 genotyped donors, around 81% fell in the genetic ancestry cluster associated with self-reported Caucasian donors. Using immunosequencing, the study profiled T cell repertoires from 500 to 800 subjects and related those repertoires to cytomegalovirus serostatus. On average, roughly 240,000 unique TCR beta nucleotide sequences were sequenced per donor among several hundred genotyped donors of the cohort, with 15% to 20% of those sequences being non-productive. Along with the approximately 670-subject first cohort, a separate validation cohort of roughly 110 different subjects was used. High-throughput TCR immunosequencing, statistical association of individual TCRs with disease status, and machine learning were combined to predict cytomegalovirus infection status. Every repertoire in the discovery cohort had been generated on one and the same sequencing platform. About five DR-DQ haplotypes were treated as single units for association and clustering because of strong linkage in the cohort. Class I and class II HLA loci were covered by the typing at four-digit resolution. Roughly 310 gigabases of sequencing data and approximately 93 million unique TCR sequences were included in an early release covering roughly 600 HLA-typed donors. Rather than using new phenotypic data, the later analysis identified candidate immune exposures from TCR beta sequences and from how often those sequences occurred across donors. The paper's findings and limits, for the study overall: In an earlier analysis of more than 450 of the donors, most TCR beta V segments were observed in productive rearrangements about 87% or about 30% of the time, broadly matching IMGT annotations. A cluster of highly shared sequence variants was judged likely to be a technical artifact of the sequencing pipeline. A further reported finding was that TCR beta sequences accurately predicted the HLA-A and HLA-B alleles for most subjects in the first cohort. Correlated functional status among segregating V segments might reflect linkage disequilibrium, but an unknown experimental factor could not be ruled out. At a false discovery rate of 0.05, a later analysis linked some 17,000 TCR beta sequences to specific HLA alleles. In the study, around 150 TCR beta chains were listed as associated with cytomegalovirus. Because the 87-base-pair reads could not distinguish some IMGT-functional V segments, including TRBV6-2 and TRBV6-3, those segments were excluded. Assigning TCR associations to individual alleles was difficult when HLA alleles, especially DR and DQ, strongly co-occurred. Most TCR sequences were observed very rarely across donors, whereas some public TCRs were present in many individuals. Because counts were too low, 15 to 20 rarely observed V segments, including chromosome 9 orphons, were left out of the earlier analysis of roughly 600 of the donors. Most CMV-associated TCR beta chains appeared to be HLA-restricted in a later analysis, and the HLA associations seemed to be driven largely by CMV exposure. According to a later genetic analysis, donors in an Asian-associated ancestry cluster had fewer N-insertions in productive TCRs than the approximately 650-donor mean. Roughly uniform sequencing depth across donors was assumed in presence/absence analyses, although this assumption may not hold. Only TCR beta chains were sequenced in this cohort, and the absence of alpha or paired-chain data limited detectable features. For the cohort, immune exposure information was limited to CMV serostatus. In vitro tests confirmed that a few of the cytomegalovirus-associated TCR beta chains recognize cytomegalovirus antigens. Because HLA typing was unavailable for some donors at each locus, only the typed subset was used in association tests. The classifier was reported to diagnose cytomegalovirus status with high specificity and sensitivity in both the original and validation cohorts. According to the authors, the approach could potentially be generalized to other disease states and immunological phenotypes. A later genetic analysis associated a missense DCLRE1C variant with V-gene and J-gene trimming of TCR beta chains, and an independent cohort replicated the association. A later analysis reported that several top co-occurrence clusters appeared linked to parvovirus B19, influenza, CMV and Epstein-Barr virus. In a later analysis, HLA-associated TCR beta chains showed more clonal expansion and lower generation probabilities than non-associated chains that were equally common. In a later analysis, the rate of TCR association differed among HLA loci, with DRB1 alleles having the most associated TCRs and HLA-C alleles having the fewest.

Libraries were constructed by the immunoSEQ multiplex PCR assay. For the multiplex PCR, a mixture combining 60 forward primers for TCR Vbeta segments and 13 reverse primers for TCR Jbeta segments was used. Amplification of the CDR3 region of rearranged TCR beta genes was performed with a multiplex PCR assay on genomic DNA. The amplified TCR beta libraries were sequenced on the Illumina HiSeq System as 87-base-pair reads. The original methods were these. In a later analysis, tens of millions of unique TCR beta chains were counted across the roughly 670 repertoires, and about 9.9 million of these chains were shared by at least two donors. A nearest-neighbor algorithm error-corrected the raw reads and collapsed the reads into unique sequences, merging closely related sequences to remove PCR and sequencing errors. V, D and J gene segments were assigned by aligning CDR3 sequences to IMGT reference sequences. Each retained sequence needed at least a six-nucleotide match to both a V gene segment and a J gene segment. A rearrangement counted as productive if the CDR3 had no stop codons and remained in frame with V and J, and every other rearrangement counted as non-productive. Following IMGT convention, CDR3 was defined as the stretch from the second conserved V-encoded cysteine to the conserved J-encoded phenylalanine. The earlier analysis of about 530 of the donors excluded any sequence lacking an unambiguous match to a single V gene segment. In an earlier analysis of 587 of the donors, V segments were called functional above 56.7% productive rearrangements and were called segregating when the between-donor standard deviation exceeded 5%. A statistical classification framework was built for diagnosing cytomegalovirus status from the catalog of TCR beta chain sequences. In a later analysis, V and J genes were assigned by comparing TCR nucleotide sequences against IMGT/GENE-DB human TR gene sequences. In a later analysis, CDR3 sequences and most-parsimonious VDJ recombination scenarios were assigned using the TCRdist pipeline. In a later analysis, each TCR beta chain was defined by its CDR3 amino acid sequence together with its V-gene family, and reads without a unique V-gene family were excluded. To address suspected cross-contamination and a sequencing artifact, a later analysis removed 592 highly shared, low-generation-probability nucleotide sequences. In a later analysis, a clonal expansion index was calculated for each public chain from normalized within-repertoire ranks of inferred template counts. In a later analysis, generation probabilities were computed using a VDJ recombination model fitted to out-of-frame rearrangements, and the results were checked against IGoR. In a later analysis, TCR-TCR, TCR-HLA and TCR-CMV co-occurrence was scored with hypergeometric tests, and a repertoire-size bias correction was applied to TCR pairs. A later analysis estimated false discovery rates by permuting HLA or CMV assignments 20 times. In a later analysis, co-occurring TCRs were grouped with DBSCAN, and TCRdist sequence similarity was added when clustering was performed within HLA-allele-positive subsets. Repertoires with fewer than 30,000 or more than 120,000 public chains, plus five repertoires with anomalous nucleotide sharing, were excluded from co-occurrence clustering. As stored in TCRdb, this immuneACCESS dataset retains in-frame rearrangements with V and J assigned. A fraction of the clones does not appear; measured against another copy, unresolved V genes explain less than half of the discrepancy, and the remainder lacks a known reason. Clone size and V and J calls were adopted from that table, with D and trimming inferred from the DNA. For this sample the table gives around 120,000 clones, of which 65% to 90% were detected only once. The ten biggest clones cover under 3.5% of the sample.

In total, more than 500 healthy bone marrow donors made up the cohort. All cohort members were sampled while nominally healthy, although unrecorded immune exposures were likely present. The donor tested CMV seronegative and was one of the 352 seronegative cohort members. A peripheral blood sample was provided by each donor, and peripheral blood mononuclear cells were used for TCR beta sequencing. Genomic DNA extraction from the blood cell samples was performed with the Qiagen DNeasy Blood Extraction Kit. As for this clone: The specificity of this receptor is unknown. Base qualities are not at hand, and no much larger clone is one base apart.

V loses 4 bases at its end and J loses 1 base; junction bases beyond the gene matches: 4. The CDR3, from cysteine to phenylalanine, totals 15 residues. The retained sequence is limited to the CDR3, 45 bases, with the frame set at the first base. CDR1 and CDR2, looked up from the germline V gene, are SGHRS and YFSETQ. The chain employs TRBV5-1 and TRBJ1-1, with 10 bases aligning to TRBD1. The source of this sequence is a man aged 45-60 years in good health and CMV-seronegative. The sample was PBMCs. The sequenced DNA is TGCGCCAGCAGCCTGACAGGGGGCCGGAACACTGAAGCTTTCTTT. Its amino acids are CASSLTGGRNTEAFF.